These 29 T cell receptor beta chains share one sample of origin, sequenced in a study of PD-1 blockade in classical Hodgkin lymphoma. Repertoires were generated with immunoSEQ multiplex PCR, while TCRdb's copy carries only in-frame clones and drops some. Of some 22,000 clones in the sample, 65% to 80% were seen once. Described time point: cycle 4 day 1 (C4D1), after 5 to 7 weeks of nivolumab. In every patient, relapse followed autologous stem cell transplantation, while exposure to brentuximab vedotin differed. Negative selection with magnetic separation was used to purify CD4+ T cells from thawed PBMCs. Source: CD4+ T cells from blood, taken before the fourth cycle of nivolumab. The source of these receptors is a human donor with classical Hodgkin lymphoma.

The rearrangement joins TRBV10-3 to TRBJ1-4; a weak D match, TRBD1 (5 bases). The CDR3 totals 15 residues. V lost 3 bases, J lost 5 bases, and 13 bases lay in between. Per the germline V gene, CDR1 is ENHRY and CDR2 is SYGVKD. CDR3 in amino acids: CAISDLLGGNEKLFF. The CDR3 DNA reads TGTGCCATCAGTGACCTGCTCGGGGGAAATGAAAAACTGTTTTTT.

The J gene is TRBJ2-7, the V gene TRBV6-1, with 13 bases matching TRBD2. The junction had 4 bases not matched to a gene; V was cut back by 5 bases and J by 6 bases. CDR1 and CDR2 from the germline V gene are MNHNS and SASEGT. This CDR3 is built from 14 residues. As DNA, the CDR3 is TGTGCCAGCAGTAGGGGACTAGCGGGGTTCGAGCAGTACTTC. The encoded protein is CASSRGLAGFEQYF.

CDR3 region: CASSDTGTGTPYEQYF. The CDR3 region has the DNA TGTGCCAGTAGTGACACCGGGACAGGGACCCCCTACGAGCAGTACTTC. The chain joins TRBV19 to TRBJ2-7; 9 bases line up with TRBD1. J lost 2 bases, V lost 5 bases, and 10 bases had no gene match. The CDR3 runs to 16 residues. CDR1 is LNHDA, CDR2 SQIVND, per germline (reference sequence).

This chain uses TRBV30 with TRBJ2-1; 11 nucleotides match TRBD1. After removal of 1 base from V and 4 bases from J, the junction contained 3 bases not matched to a gene. This CDR3 has 15 amino acids. Germline V gene sequence: CDR1 GTSNPN, CDR2 SVGIG (reference sequence). The CDR3 loop reads CAWSGGTGGYNEQFF. The CDR3 DNA reads as TGTGCCTGGAGTGGGGGGACAGGGGGATACAATGAGCAGTTCTTC.

This clone has just a few counts. The chain combines TRBV5-6 with TRBJ1-4; 7 positions match TRBD1. J lost 3 bases, V lost 2 bases, and 10 bases had no gene match. CDR1 and CDR2 (germline): SGHDT, YYEEEE. The CDR3 has 17 amino acids. The CDR3 coding sequence is TGTGCCAGCAGCTTTTCCGACAGGGCTTCGGCTAATGAAAAACTGTTTTTT. This encodes CASSFSDRASANEKLFF.

This chain connects TRBV28 to TRBJ2-3; D is unclear. The CDR3 has 13 residues. Germline loops: CDR1 MDHEN, CDR2 SYDVKM. The ends were cut back, 3 bases at V and 6 bases at J, with 10 bases in the middle. Here the CDR3 DNA reads TGTGCCAGCAGTTTGGCACGCGAGGATACGCAGTATTTT. Residues: CASSLAREDTQYF.

The J gene is TRBJ2-2, the V gene TRBV28; TRBD2 matches 11 bases. CDR3 length: 16 residues. The V gene end was trimmed by 2 bases and the J gene end by 6 bases; junction bases not matched to a gene: 5. Per germline, CDR1 MDHEN and CDR2 SYDVKM. The CDR3, as DNA: TGTGCCAGCAGTTTAGGGCTAGCGGGGGGAGCCGGGGAGCTGTTTTTT. This codes for CASSLGLAGGAGELFF. The full variable domain, its missing parts supplied by reference TRBV28 and TRBJ2-2, is DVKVTQSSRYLVKRTGEKVFLECVQDMDHENMFWYRQDPGLGLRLIYFSYDVKMKEKGDIPEGYSVSREKKERFSLILESASTNQTSMYLCASSLGLAGGAGELFFGEGSRLTVL.

This clone was counted only a few times. V is TRBV2 and J is TRBJ2-3; a weak D match, TRBD2 (5 bases). The CDR3 totals 16 residues. Trimming removed 1 base at V and 6 bases at J, with 17 bases between. Germline CDR1 SNHLY, CDR2 FYNNEI. CDR3 region: CASSEGTVPTWDTQYF. The CDR3 coding sequence is TGTGCCAGCAGTGAAGGGACTGTCCCCACATGGGATACGCAGTATTTT.

This sequence joins TRBV10-2 and TRBJ1-2, with a tentative D call TRBD1 (5 bases). V lost 0 bases and J lost 8, with 13 bases in between. Germline V gives CDR1 WSHSY, CDR2 SAAADI. CDR3 length equals 14 residues. As DNA, the CDR3 is TGCGCCAGCAGTGAGTCGGTGGACAAAAGGGGCTACACCTTC. Protein product: CASSESVDKRGYTF.

The chain is built from TRBV18 and TRBJ1-5, with D tentatively TRBD1 (6 bases). The CDR3 has 15 amino acids. The germline V gene has CDR1 KGHSH and CDR2 LQKENI. The V and J ends lost 5 bases and 6 bases respectively, with 17 bases between them. DNA of the CDR3: TGTGCCAGCTCAATCGGGGGTTTAGGGGGTCAGCCCCAGCATTTT. Protein sequence: CASSIGGLGGQPQHF. Drawing the rest from reference TRBV18 and TRBJ1-5, the complete variable domain is NAGVMQNPRHLVRRRGQEARLRCSPMKGHSHVYWYRQLPEEGLKFMVYLQKENIIDESGMPKERFSAEFPKEGPSILRIQQVVRGDSAAYFCASSIGGLGGQPQHFGDGTRLSIL.

The chain links TRBV27 to TRBJ2-1; 7 positions match TRBD1. Germline assignment: CDR1 MNHEY and CDR2 SMNVEV (reference sequence). After removal of 6 bases from V and 10 bases from J, the junction contained 15 bases not matched to a gene. The CDR3 consists of 15 residues. CDR3 coding DNA: TGTGCCAGCAGATTCACCCGTACAGGGGTTGGGGAGCAGTTCTTC. Translated: CASRFTRTGVGEQFF.

The chain carries TRBV7-3 and TRBJ2-3; D might be TRBD1 or TRBD2, each matching 6 bases. The CDR3 is 15 amino acids. Trimming cost V 5 bases and J 2 bases, with 14 bases left between them. Germline CDR1 and CDR2: SGHTA and FQGTGA. The CDR3 sequence is CASSRGLSVTDTQYF. The CDR3 DNA sequence: TGTGCCAGCAGCCGGGGGCTTAGTGTCACAGATACGCAGTATTTT.

The chain links TRBV4-3 to TRBJ1-5; D is ambiguous. V was cut by 0 bases and J by 6 bases, with 6 bases left in between. Germline CDR1 reads LGHNA; CDR2 reads YSLEER. CDR3 length: 13 amino acids. The DNA for the CDR3 is TGCGCCAGCAGCCAAGATATCGCTCAGCCCCAGCATTTT. This codes for CASSQDIAQPQHF.

The chain couples TRBV5-8 to TRBJ2-5; D remains ambiguous. This CDR3 spans 15 amino acids. Trimming removed 0 bases from V and 4 bases from J, with 13 bases in between. The germline CDR1 and CDR2 sequences are SGHTS and YDEGEE. Written as DNA, the CDR3 is TGTGCCAGCAGCTTGGAAGTGGGGATGGGAGAGACCCAGTACTTC. It translates to CASSLEVGMGETQYF. The whole variable domain, remainder taken from reference TRBV5-8 and TRBJ2-5, is EAGVTQSPTHLIKTRGQQATLRCSPISGHTSVYWYQQALGLGLQFLLWYDEGEERNRGNFPPRFSGRQFPNYSSELNVNALELEDSALYLCASSLEVGMGETQYFGPGTRLLVL.

The chain employs TRBV5-1 and TRBJ1-4, with 7 bases fitting TRBD1. This CDR3 spans 16 amino acids. Germline V gives CDR1 SGHRS, CDR2 YFSETQ. V shed 0 bases, J shed 3 bases, and the junction held 5 bases outside the gene matches. CDR3 loop: CASSLGATGPNEKLFF. For the CDR3, the DNA is TGCGCCAGCAGCTTGGGGGCGACAGGGCCTAATGAAAAACTGTTTTTT.

J is TRBJ1-2 and V is TRBV5-1; the D gene is possibly TRBD1 (6 bases). Germline-derived CDR1 and CDR2 are SGHRS and YFSETQ. This CDR3 is 13 amino acids long. Trimming removed 5 bases at V and 12 bases at J, with 20 bases between. CDR3 protein: CASRKTGTIDHTF. The DNA of the CDR3 is TGCGCCAGCAGGAAGACCGGGACAATAGACCACACCTTC.

In its sample, this clone was seen once. V is TRBV29-1 and J is TRBJ1-5; 9 bases are a match to TRBD1. V shed 6 bases, J shed 5 bases, and the junction held 11 bases outside the gene matches. The germline V gene has CDR1 SQVTM and CDR2 ANQGSEA. There are 15 residues in the CDR3. Here the CDR3 DNA reads TGCAGCGTCGCCTCAGGACAGGGGACCGATCAGCCCCAGCATTTT. As protein: CSVASGQGTDQPQHF.

This rearrangement joins TRBV10-3 to TRBJ1-5; D is ambiguous. Trimming pared 6 bases from V and 0 bases from J, leaving 9 bases between. CDR3 size: 14 residues. Germline CDR1 reads ENHRY; CDR2 reads SYGVKD. In DNA, the CDR3 is TGTGCCATCAGAGGAGTCGGTAGCAATCAGCCCCAGCATTTT. This codes for CAIRGVGSNQPQHF.

This chain joins TRBV7-9 and TRBJ1-2; TRBD1 matches 8 bases. V shed 4 bases, J shed 4 bases, and the junction held 5 bases outside the gene matches. Germline lookup yields CDR1 SEHNR and CDR2 FQNEAQ (reference sequence). The CDR3 runs to 14 residues. CDR3 coding DNA: TGTGCCAGCAGCTCTCCGGGACAGGCCTATGGCTACACCTTC. This translates into CASSSPGQAYGYTF.

J is TRBJ2-7 and V is TRBV15; 9 bases fit TRBD2. CDR1 and CDR2 (germline): LNHNV, YYDKDF (reference sequence). This CDR3 is 17 amino acids long. V lost 0 bases, J lost 1 base, and 7 bases stayed unmatched. CDR3 nucleotide sequence: TGTGCCACCAGCAGAGATTTTGGGACTAGCCTATCCTACGAGCAGTACTTC. Translating it yields CATSRDFGTSLSYEQYF. Full variable domain (outside the CDR3, taken from reference TRBV15 and TRBJ2-7): DAMVIQNPRYQVTQFGKPVTLSCSQTLNHNVMYWYQQKSSQAPKLLFHYYDKDFNNEADTPDNFQSRRPNTSFCFLDIRSPGLGDTAMYLCATSRDFGTSLSYEQYFGPGTRLTVT.

This rearrangement joins TRBV6-6 to TRBJ2-6; D is perhaps TRBD1 (6 bases). Per germline, CDR1 MNHNY and CDR2 SVGAGI (reference sequence). The V gene lost 5 bases and the J gene lost 4 bases, with 12 bases spanning the gap. The CDR3 runs to 15 residues. The DNA for the CDR3 is TGTGCCAGCAGTGATTCAGGGGACGGGGCCAACGTCCTGACTTTC. Translation gives CASSDSGDGANVLTF.

V is TRBV6-5 and J is TRBJ1-5; D call uncertain. Trimming pared 7 bases from V and 2 bases from J, leaving 12 bases between. The CDR3 contains 14 residues. Germline CDR1 is MNHEY and CDR2 is SVGAGI. Here the CDR3 DNA reads TGTGCCAGCAAAGACGGATGGGGCAATCAGCCCCAGCATTTT. Amino acid sequence: CASKDGWGNQPQHF.

The chain combines TRBV28 with TRBJ2-2; no clear D. The V end was cut by 8 bases, the J end by 5 bases, with 12 bases between. CDR3 length: 13 amino acids. Germline lookup yields CDR1 MDHEN and CDR2 SYDVKM. The CDR3 nucleotides are TGTGCCAGCGTATATTTGGGGACCGGGGAGCTGTTTTTT. Protein sequence: CASVYLGTGELFF.

V is TRBV5-1 and J is TRBJ1-1, with TRBD1 matching 8 bases. CDR1 is SGHRS, CDR2 YFSETQ, per germline. The V segment lost 2 bases and the J segment 4 bases; nucleotides outside the gene matches: 7. The CDR3 spans 15 residues. In nucleotides, the CDR3 is TGCGCCAGCAGCTTAAGGGCAGGGGGCGGCACTGAAGCTTTCTTT. This translates into CASSLRAGGGTEAFF.

The chain couples TRBV5-1 to TRBJ2-5; D perhaps matches TRBD1 (5 bases). Germline-derived CDR1 and CDR2 are SGHRS and YFSETQ. V was cut by 5 bases and J by 4 bases, with 6 bases left in between. The CDR3 extends over 11 amino acids. The CDR3 DNA reads TGCGCCAGCAGGGGGCGAGAGACCCAGTACTTC. It encodes CASRGRETQYF.

This chain connects TRBV18 to TRBJ1-3; D not certain. Germline V gene sequence: CDR1 KGHSH, CDR2 LQKENI. Trimming removed 2 bases at V and 4 bases at J, with 9 bases between. The CDR3 is 14 residues long. CDR3 residues: CASSPTALGNTIYF. CDR3 sequence (DNA): TGTGCCAGCTCACCAACTGCTTTAGGAAACACCATATATTTT.

This clone was seen just once. The V call is TRBV5-1, the J call TRBJ1-3; 7 nucleotides align to TRBD1. The CDR3 spans 14 residues. With V trimmed by 4 bases and J by 4 bases, 5 bases remained unmatched. Germline V gene data show CDR1 as SGHRS and CDR2 as YFSETQ. CDR3 coding DNA: TGCGCCAGCAGCGTGGACAGGTTCGGAAACACCATATATTTT. It translates to CASSVDRFGNTIYF.

CDR3 in amino acids: CASRFELAGTDTQYF. The CDR3 nucleotides are TGTGCCAGCAGGTTCGAACTAGCCGGCACAGATACGCAGTATTTT. This chain joins TRBV2 and TRBJ2-3; D may be TRBD2 (6 bases). Between the trimmed V and J ends, which lost 6 bases and 1 base, there was a span of 14 bases. Germline-derived CDR1 and CDR2 are SNHLY and FYNNEI. This CDR3 spans 15 amino acids.

CDR3 loop: CASSPGGTAVYNEQFF. CDR3 nucleotide sequence: TGTGCCAGCAGCCCGGGTGGGACAGCCGTCTACAATGAGCAGTTCTTC. This chain links TRBV5-6 with TRBJ2-1; 7 bases line up with TRBD1. Trimming cost V 4 bases and J 3 bases; bases outside gene matches: 10. The CDR3 runs to 16 residues. Looked up from germline, CDR1 is SGHDT and CDR2 is YYEEEE. The entire variable domain, with the rest obtained from reference TRBV5-6 and TRBJ2-1, is as follows: DAGVTQSPTHLIKTRGQQVTLRCSPKSGHDTVSWYQQALGQGPQFIFQYYEEEERQRGNFPDRFSGHQFPNYSSELNVNALLLGDSALYLCASSPGGTAVYNEQFFGPGTRLTVL.